This T cell receptor (beta chain) was sequenced during a study of PD-L1 blockade in urothelial cancer. The overall study: Beginning at some point between 2013 and 2014, patients received atezolizumab, given as 1,200 mg intravenously every 3 weeks. A median of approximately 150,000 T cells was found in the blood samples.

The time point is: pretreatment peripheral blood. Measured with immunoSEQ multiplex PCR; TCRdb has only the in-frame clones, and not every one. This table holds approximately 86,000 clones, 85% found once. Germline CDR1 is SGHTA and CDR2 is FQGTGA. This CDR3 contains 14 residues. With 5 bases removed from V and 6 bases from J, the gap between germline ends came to 17 bases. V gene TRBV7-3 combines with J gene TRBJ2-7; D call uncertain. This TCR was recovered from a man aged 40-49 years with urothelial cancer. The sample in question was PBMCs, obtained around atezolizumab (anti-PD-L1) treatment. DNA for the CDR3: TGTGCCAGCAGCCCGAGACGGTCCGGGTCCGAGCAGTACTTC. Amino acid sequence: CASSPRRSGSEQYF. The full variable domain, rest sourced from reference TRBV7-3 and TRBJ2-7, is GAGVSQTPSNKVTEKGKYVELRCDPISGHTALYWYRQSLGQGPEFLIYFQGTGAADDSGLPNDRFFAVRPEGSVSTLKIQRTERGDSAVYLCASSPRRSGSEQYFGPGTRLTVT.